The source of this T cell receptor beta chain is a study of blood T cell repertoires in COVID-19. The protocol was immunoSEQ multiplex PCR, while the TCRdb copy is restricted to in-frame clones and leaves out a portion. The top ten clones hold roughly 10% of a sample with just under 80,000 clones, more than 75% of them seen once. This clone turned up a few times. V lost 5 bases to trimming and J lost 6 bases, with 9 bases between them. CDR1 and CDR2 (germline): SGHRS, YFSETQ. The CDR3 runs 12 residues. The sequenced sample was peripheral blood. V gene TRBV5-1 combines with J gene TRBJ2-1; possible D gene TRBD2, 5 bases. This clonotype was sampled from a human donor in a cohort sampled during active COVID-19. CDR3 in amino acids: CASRISGNEQFF. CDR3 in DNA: TGCGCCAGCAGGATAAGCGGCAATGAGCAGTTCTTC.